This paragraph reports one TCR beta chain. The PCR ran on 60 Vbeta and 13 Jbeta primers. Sequencing used immunoSEQ multiplex PCR; TCRdb keeps in-frame clones, though not all of them. This table holds 100,000 to 150,000 clones, approximately 75% found once. This specimen comes from a study of cytomegalovirus exposure and HLA in healthy donors. Donors likely had unrecorded immune exposures despite being nominally healthy when sampled. The CDR3 runs 13 residues. V gave up 3 bases and J gave up 6 bases, with 11 bases separating them. Germline assignment: CDR1 KGHSH and CDR2 LQKENI. This chain links TRBV18 with TRBJ1-1, with D possibly TRBD1 on 6 matching bases. The sequenced material came from PBMCs. This TCR was sampled from a male donor in good health and CMV-seronegative. Here the CDR3 reads CASSPSDRAEAFF. DNA for the CDR3: TGTGCCAGCTCACCCTCGGACAGAGCTGAAGCTTTCTTT.